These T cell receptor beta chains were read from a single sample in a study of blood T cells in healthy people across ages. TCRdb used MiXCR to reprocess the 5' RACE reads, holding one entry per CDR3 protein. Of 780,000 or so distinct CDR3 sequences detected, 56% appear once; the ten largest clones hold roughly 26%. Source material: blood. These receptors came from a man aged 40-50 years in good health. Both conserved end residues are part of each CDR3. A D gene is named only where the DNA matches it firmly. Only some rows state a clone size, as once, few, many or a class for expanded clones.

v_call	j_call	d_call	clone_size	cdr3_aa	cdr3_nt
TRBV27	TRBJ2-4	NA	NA	CASSLSFGTYAPLAKNIQYF	TGTGCCAGCAGTTTATCGTTTGGGACCTACGCACCATTAGCCAAAAACATTCAGTACTTC
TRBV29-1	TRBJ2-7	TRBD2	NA	CSVATSGGDNEQYF	TGCAGCGTCGCGACTAGCGGGGGGGACAATGAGCAGTACTTC
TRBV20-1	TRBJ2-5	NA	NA	CSARESRAAGETQYF	TGCAGTGCTAGAGAATCTCGAGCCGCAGGAGAGACCCAGTACTTC
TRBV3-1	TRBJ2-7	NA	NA	CASSQDSGGSYEQYF	TGTGCCAGCAGCCAAGACTCCGGGGGCTCCTACGAGCAGTACTTC
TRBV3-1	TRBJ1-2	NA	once	CASSQEGPHGYTF	TGCGCCAGCAGCCAAGAGGGGCCCCATGGCTACACCTTC
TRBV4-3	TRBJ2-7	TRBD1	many	CASSPGTERSYEQYF	TGCGCCAGCAGCCCCGGGACAGAGAGATCCTACGAGCAGTACTTC
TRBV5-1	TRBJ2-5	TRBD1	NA	CASSLDGQGRRNQETQYF	TGCGCCAGCAGCTTAGACGGACAGGGGCGTAGGAATCAAGAGACCCAGTACTTC
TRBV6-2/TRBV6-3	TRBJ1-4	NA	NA	CASSRGPREKLFF	TGTGCCAGCAGCCGCGGACCTCGGGAAAAACTGTTTTTT
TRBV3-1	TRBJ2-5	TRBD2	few	CASSQAGLAGGLQETQYF	TGTGCCAGCAGCCAGGCGGGACTAGCGGGAGGGCTTCAAGAGACCCAGTACTTC
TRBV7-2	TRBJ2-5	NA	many	CASSLGSSETQYF	TGTGCCAGCAGCTTAGGTTCCTCTGAGACCCAGTACTTC
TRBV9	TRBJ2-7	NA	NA	CASSVAYGPYEQYF	TGTGCCAGCAGCGTAGCTTACGGACCCTACGAGCAGTACTTC
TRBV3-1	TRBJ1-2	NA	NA	CASSPLTQGRSGYTF	TGTGCCAGCAGCCCGTTAACACAGGGACGTTCAGGCTACACCTTC
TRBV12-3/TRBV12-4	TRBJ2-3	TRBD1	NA	CASSETGVTDTQYF	TGTGCCAGCAGTGAAACAGGGGTTACAGATACGCAGTATTTT
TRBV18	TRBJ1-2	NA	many	CASSPDVVRGGYGYTF	TGTGCCAGCTCACCAGACGTGGTCAGGGGTGGTTATGGCTACACCTTC
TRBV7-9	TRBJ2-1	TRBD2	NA	CASSLTLAGPNEQFF	TGTGCCAGCAGCTTAACCCTAGCGGGGCCCAATGAGCAGTTCTTC
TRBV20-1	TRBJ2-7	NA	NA	CSAQQGYEQYF	TGCAGTGCCCAGCAGGGATACGAGCAGTACTTC
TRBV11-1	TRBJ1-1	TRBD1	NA	CASSERQGMNTEAFF	TGTGCCAGCAGCGAGAGACAGGGGATGAACACTGAAGCTTTCTTT
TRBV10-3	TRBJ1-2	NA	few	CAISDNLGGGASYGYTF	TGTGCCATCAGTGATAATTTGGGAGGGGGTGCTAGCTATGGCTACACCTTC
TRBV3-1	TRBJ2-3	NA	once	CASSPSPGMVDTQYF	TGTGCCAGCAGCCCTAGTCCGGGGATGGTGGATACGCAGTATTTT
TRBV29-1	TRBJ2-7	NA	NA	CSVETADYEQYF	TGCAGCGTTGAAACAGCGGACTACGAGCAGTACTTC
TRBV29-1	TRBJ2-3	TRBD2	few	CSVVFRPRGLAPPDTQYF	TGCAGCGTTGTGTTCCGACCGAGGGGACTAGCCCCGCCAGATACGCAGTATTTT
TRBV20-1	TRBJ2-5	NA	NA	CSAREFLKAYGETQYF	TGCAGTGCTAGAGAGTTCCTGAAAGCGTACGGTGAGACCCAGTACTTC
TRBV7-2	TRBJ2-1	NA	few	CASSPTQGYEQFF	TGTGCCAGCAGCCCCACCCAGGGCTATGAGCAGTTCTTC
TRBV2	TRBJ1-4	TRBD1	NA	CASRVSGQDLEKLFF	TGTGCCAGCAGGGTATCGGGACAGGATCTTGAAAAACTGTTTTTT
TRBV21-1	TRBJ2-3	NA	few	CASSKGEPEMSTDTQYF	TGTGCCAGCAGCAAAGGGGAACCGGAGATGAGCACAGATACGCAGTATTTT
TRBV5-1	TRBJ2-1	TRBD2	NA	CASPPGLGASSYNEQFF	TGCGCCAGCCCCCCGGGACTAGGTGCTAGCTCCTACAATGAGCAGTTCTTC
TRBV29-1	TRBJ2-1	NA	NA	CSVQNRVLNNEQFF	TGCAGCGTCCAGAACAGGGTCCTTAACAATGAGCAGTTCTTC
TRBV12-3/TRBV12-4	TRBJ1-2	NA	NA	CASSLGDYYGYTF	TGTGCCAGCAGTTTGGGCGACTACTACGGCTACACCTTC
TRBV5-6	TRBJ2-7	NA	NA	CASQKPDSYNEQYF	TGTGCCAGCCAAAAGCCCGATTCCTACAATGAGCAGTACTTC
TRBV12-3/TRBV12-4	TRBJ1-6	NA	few	CASSFSRVWGSPLHF	TGTGCCAGCAGTTTTAGCAGGGTGTGGGGTTCACCCCTCCACTTT
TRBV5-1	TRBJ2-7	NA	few	CASSLASGISYEQYF	TGCGCCAGCAGCTTGGCCTCAGGGATAAGCTACGAGCAGTACTTC
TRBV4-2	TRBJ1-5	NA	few	CASSQDPQVNQPQHF	TGTGCCAGCAGCCAAGATCCCCAGGTCAATCAGCCCCAGCATTTT
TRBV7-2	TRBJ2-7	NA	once	CASSREPGPVGYEQYF	TGTGCCAGCAGCCGAGAGCCGGGGCCAGTCGGCTACGAGCAGTACTTC
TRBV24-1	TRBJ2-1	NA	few	CATSVGSLYNEQFF	TGTGCCACCAGTGTTGGCTCCCTGTACAATGAGCAGTTCTTC
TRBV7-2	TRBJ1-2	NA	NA	CASSLWDRDHGYTF	TGTGCCAGCAGCCTATGGGACCGGGACCATGGCTACACCTTC
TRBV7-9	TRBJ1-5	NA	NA	CASSKEDSNQPQHF	TGTGCCAGCAGCAAGGAGGATAGCAATCAGCCCCAGCATTTT
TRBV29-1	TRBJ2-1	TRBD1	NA	CSHTTGVVGEQFF	TGCAGCCACACCACAGGGGTAGTAGGTGAGCAGTTCTTC
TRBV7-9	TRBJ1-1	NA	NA	CASSSNRDTEAFF	TGTGCCAGCAGCTCGAACAGGGACACTGAAGCTTTCTTT
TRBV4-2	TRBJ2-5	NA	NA	CASSQVEGQETRYF	TGTGCCAGCAGCCAAGTCGAGGGACAAGAGACCCGGTACTTC
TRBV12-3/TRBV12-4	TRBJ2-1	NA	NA	CASSYRLANEQFF	TGTGCCAGCAGCTATCGACTGGCCAATGAGCAGTTCTTC
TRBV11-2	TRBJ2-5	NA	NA	CASSPSYRETQYF	TGTGCCAGCAGCCCGAGCTATAGGGAGACCCAGTACTTC
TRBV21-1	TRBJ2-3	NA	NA	CASSKPGQCTASTDTQYF	TGTGCCAGCAGCAAACCGGGACAGTGTACAGCTAGCACAGATACGCAGTATTTT